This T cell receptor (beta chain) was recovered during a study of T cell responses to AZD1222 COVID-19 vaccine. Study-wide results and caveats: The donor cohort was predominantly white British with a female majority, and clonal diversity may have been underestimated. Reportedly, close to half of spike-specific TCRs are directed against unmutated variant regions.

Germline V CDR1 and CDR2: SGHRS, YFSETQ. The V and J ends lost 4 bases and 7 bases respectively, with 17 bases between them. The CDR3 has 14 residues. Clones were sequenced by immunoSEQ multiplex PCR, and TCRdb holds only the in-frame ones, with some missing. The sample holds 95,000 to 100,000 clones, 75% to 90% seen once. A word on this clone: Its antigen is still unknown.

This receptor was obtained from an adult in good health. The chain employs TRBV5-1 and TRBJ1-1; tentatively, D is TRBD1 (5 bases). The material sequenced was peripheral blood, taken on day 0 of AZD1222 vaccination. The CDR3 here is CASSLTLDQGEAFF. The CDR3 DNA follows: TGCGCCAGCAGCCTAACCCTTGATCAGGGTGAAGCTTTCTTT.